This TCR beta chain was captured by sequencing in a study of cytomegalovirus exposure and HLA in healthy donors. The germline V gene has CDR1 LNHNV and CDR2 YYDKDF (reference sequence). This CDR3 spans 14 amino acids. The germline V and J ends were trimmed by 3 bases and 4 bases, with 13 bases remaining between them. Amplification used 60 Vbeta primers and 13 Jbeta primers. TCRdb's copy holds only in-frame clones and misses some; the assay was immunoSEQ multiplex PCR. The table includes fewer than 200,000 clones, roughly an eighth detected once. The chain is built from TRBV15 and TRBJ2-7; perhaps TRBD1 as D (5 bases). The source is a man in his forties or fifties in good health and CMV-seropositive. Sequenced: PBMCs. The CDR3 DNA sequence: TGTGCCACCAGCAGGCCCCCCCAGGGTTACGAGCAGTACTTC. It translates to CATSRPPQGYEQYF.